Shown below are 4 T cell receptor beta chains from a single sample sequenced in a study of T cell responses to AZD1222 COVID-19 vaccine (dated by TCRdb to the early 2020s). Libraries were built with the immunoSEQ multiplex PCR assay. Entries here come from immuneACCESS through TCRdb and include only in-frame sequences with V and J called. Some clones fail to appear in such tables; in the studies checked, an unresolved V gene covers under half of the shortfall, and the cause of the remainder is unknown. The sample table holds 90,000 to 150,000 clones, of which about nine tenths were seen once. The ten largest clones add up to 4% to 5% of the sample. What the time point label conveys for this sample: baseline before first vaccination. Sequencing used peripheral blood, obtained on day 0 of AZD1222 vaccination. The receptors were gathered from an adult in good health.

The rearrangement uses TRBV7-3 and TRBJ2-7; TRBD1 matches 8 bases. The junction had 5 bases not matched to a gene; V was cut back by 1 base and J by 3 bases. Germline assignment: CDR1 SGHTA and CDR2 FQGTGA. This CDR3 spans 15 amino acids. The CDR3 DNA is TGTGCCAGCAGCTTAAGGGCAGGGGGCGGCTACGAGCAGTACTTC. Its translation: CASSLRAGGGYEQYF.

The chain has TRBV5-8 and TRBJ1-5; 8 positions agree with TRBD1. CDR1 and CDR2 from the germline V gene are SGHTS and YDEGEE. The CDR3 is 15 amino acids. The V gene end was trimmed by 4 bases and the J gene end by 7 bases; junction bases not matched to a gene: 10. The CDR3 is CASSATGGWWQPQHF. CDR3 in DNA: TGTGCCAGCAGCGCTACAGGGGGATGGTGGCAGCCCCAGCATTTT.

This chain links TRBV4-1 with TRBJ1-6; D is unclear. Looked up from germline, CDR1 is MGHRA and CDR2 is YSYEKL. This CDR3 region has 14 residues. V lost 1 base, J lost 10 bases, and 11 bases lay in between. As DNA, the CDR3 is TGCGCCAGCAGCCAAGGGCAGGTCTCCTCACCCCTCCACTTT. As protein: CASSQGQVSSPLHF.

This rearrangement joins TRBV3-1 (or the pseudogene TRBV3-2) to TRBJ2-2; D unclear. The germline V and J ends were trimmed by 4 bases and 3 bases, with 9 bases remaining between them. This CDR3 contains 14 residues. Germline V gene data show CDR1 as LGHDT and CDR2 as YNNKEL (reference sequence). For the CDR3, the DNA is TGTGCCAGCAGCCCCAGACAAGACACCGGGGAGCTGTTTTTT. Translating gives CASSPRQDTGELFF.